This T cell receptor beta chain was retrieved from a study of shared clonotypes between healthy human individuals. Measured with immunoSEQ multiplex PCR; TCRdb has only the in-frame clones, and not every one. The table records more than 2,000,000 clones, 93% of them present only once. Germline lookup yields CDR1 MNHEY and CDR2 SVGAGI. The CDR3 is 14 residues long. V shed 4 bases, J shed 5 bases, and the junction held 4 bases outside the gene matches. The specimen sequenced was naive CD4+ T cells from PBMCs. The subset was: CD45RA+ positively selected. The chain uses TRBV6-5 and TRBJ2-7; 11 nucleotides agree with TRBD1. This TCR was sampled from a man aged 18 to 29 in good health. Some clones in this sample may be carry-over from other donors' samples. CDR3: CASSLGTGGNEQYF. CDR3 nucleotide sequence: TGTGCCAGCAGTTTGGGGACAGGGGGAAACGAGCAGTACTTC.